The 27 T cell receptor beta chains presented below share a single source sample, sequenced in a study of T cell repertoires in cytomegalovirus infection (dated by TCRdb to about 2019). Sequencing used an Illumina HiSeq 1500. The public reads were reanalyzed by TCRdb: fastp trimming at Q25, MiXCR alignment, in-frame beta chains only. One record per CDR3 amino acid sequence lists the most common genes and DNA. The sample records more than 650,000 distinct CDR3 sequences, under 40% of which are singletons. Of the sample, under 3% is held by the ten largest clones. Sequenced input: PBMCs. The receptors shown here come from a human donor in good health (CMV status not recorded). Some clones in this sample may be carry-over from other donors' samples.

The V gene is TRBV9, the J gene TRBJ1-5, with D possibly matching TRBD1 (6 bases). CDR1 and CDR2 from the germline V gene are SGDLS and YYNGEE. Deletions cut 2 bases from V and 2 bases from J, with 11 bases between. This CDR3 spans 15 amino acids. The CDR3 region is CASSVQGKGNQPQHF. In DNA form, the CDR3 reads TGTGCCAGCAGCGTTCAGGGGAAGGGCAATCAGCCCCAGCATTTT.

This chain joins TRBV28 and TRBJ2-1, with 11 bases aligning to TRBD2. CDR3 length equals 16 residues. V dropped 6 bases and J dropped 3; count of bases not matched to a gene: 7. The germline V gene encodes CDR1 MDHEN and CDR2 SYDVKM. This CDR3 is CASRFWTSGYYNEQFF. The CDR3 nucleotides read TGTGCCAGCAGGTTTTGGACTAGCGGGTACTACAATGAGCAGTTCTTC.

The V gene is TRBV6-6, the J gene TRBJ2-2; 7 positions match TRBD1. Germline values: CDR1 MNHNY, CDR2 SVGAGI (reference sequence). The CDR3 has 14 residues. The V gene end was trimmed by 6 bases and the J gene end by 4 bases; junction bases not matched to a gene: 5. The CDR3 DNA reads as TGTGCCAGCAGGTCCTGGACAGGCACCGGGGAGCTGTTTTTT. Residues: CASRSWTGTGELFF.

The J gene is TRBJ2-2, the V gene TRBV5-1; TRBD1 agrees at 8 bases. V lost 4 bases to trimming and J lost 0 bases; unmatched junction nucleotides: 8. This CDR3 spans 17 amino acids. Germline V lookup: CDR1 SGHRS, CDR2 YFSETQ. CDR3 nucleotide sequence: TGCGCCAGCAGCCCGACCGGACAGGGCGCGAACACCGGGGAGCTGTTTTTT. Translation: CASSPTGQGANTGELFF.

This clonotype was observed a single time. This chain joins TRBV18 and TRBJ2-7, with D possibly TRBD1 on 6 matching bases. The CDR3 has 16 residues. Per germline, CDR1 KGHSH and CDR2 LQKENI. V was trimmed by 3 bases and J by 0 bases, leaving 15 bases between them. CDR3 loop: CASSPVTGHTSYEQYF. The DNA for the CDR3 is TGTGCCAGCTCACCGGTCACGGGACATACCTCCTACGAGCAGTACTTC. Full variable domain (outside the CDR3, taken from reference TRBV18 and TRBJ2-7): NAGVMQNPRHLVRRRGQEARLRCSPMKGHSHVYWYRQLPEEGLKFMVYLQKENIIDESGMPKERFSAEFPKEGPSILRIQQVVRGDSAAYFCASSPVTGHTSYEQYFGPGTRLTVT.

This rearrangement joins TRBV6-1 to TRBJ2-5, with TRBD2 identical over 8 bases. The CDR3 is 14 residues long. With 4 bases clipped from V and 0 bases from J, the junction kept 1 base outside the gene matches. Germline CDR1 and CDR2: MNHNS and SASEGT. This CDR3 reads CASSGLANQETQYF. The CDR3 DNA follows: TGTGCCAGCAGTGGACTAGCGAACCAAGAGACCCAGTACTTC.

The V call is TRBV3-1, the J call TRBJ2-1; either TRBD1 or TRBD2 may supply D (5 bases each). The V end was cut by 3 bases, the J end by 7 bases, with 19 bases between. The CDR3 runs 16 residues. CDR1 is LGHDT, CDR2 YNNKEL, per germline (reference sequence). CDR3 in amino acids: CASSQGWGPPRNEQFF. The CDR3 DNA reads as TGTGCCAGCAGCCAGGGTTGGGGACCACCTCGGAATGAGCAGTTCTTC.

The CDR3 reads CAHRGGYQETQYF. The CDR3 DNA sequence: TGTGCCCACCGCGGGGGGTACCAAGAGACCCAGTACTTC. V is TRBV6-8 and J is TRBJ2-5, with 8 bases fitting TRBD2. The V gene end was trimmed by 11 bases and the J gene end by 0 bases; junction bases not matched to a gene: 5. The V gene's germline CDR1 is MNHGY and CDR2 SAAAGT. This CDR3 region has 13 residues.

This clonotype showed up just a few times. The chain has TRBV7-9 and TRBJ1-4, with D perhaps matching TRBD1 (6 bases). The CDR3 totals 19 residues. V dropped 2 bases and J dropped 3 bases, with 22 bases sitting between them. Germline V CDR1 and CDR2: SEHNR, FQNEAQ (reference sequence). Here the CDR3 reads CASSLRRGVLDDSNEKLFF. As DNA, the CDR3 is TGTGCCAGCAGCTTACGCAGGGGAGTCCTAGATGACTCTAATGAAAAACTGTTTTTT.

The chain employs TRBV4-1 and TRBJ1-2; no firm D call. Trimming took off 2 bases at V and 4 bases at J, with 8 bases between the two ends. Germline CDR1 MGHRA, CDR2 YSYEKL. The CDR3 runs to 13 residues. For the CDR3, the DNA is TGCGCCAGCAGCCAACAGGTTCCCTATGGCTACACCTTC. Its translation is CASSQQVPYGYTF.

The chain recombines TRBV4-1 with TRBJ2-4, with a tentative D call TRBD2 (5 bases). V was shortened by 1 base and J by 0 bases, with 10 bases between the two germline ends. Germline assignment: CDR1 MGHRA and CDR2 YSYEKL. This CDR3 comprises 16 residues. CDR3 amino acids: CASSQVGRGAKNIQYF. In DNA form, the CDR3 reads TGCGCCAGCAGCCAAGTCGGACGGGGAGCCAAAAACATTCAGTACTTC.

This clonotype was picked up a small number of times. The chain recombines TRBV6-6 with TRBJ1-4; D gene unclear. V was trimmed by 5 bases and J by 8 bases, leaving 21 bases between them. This CDR3 comprises 16 residues. Per germline, CDR1 MNHNY and CDR2 SVGAGI (reference sequence). CDR3 sequence: CASSDRSGSRTEKLFF. The DNA of the CDR3 is TGTGCCAGCAGTGATAGGTCGGGAAGTCGAACCGAAAAACTGTTTTTT.

The rearrangement joins TRBV10-3 to TRBJ2-1; 10 bases agree with TRBD2. Trimming took 10 bases from V and 5 from J; bases not matched to a gene: 8. This CDR3 is built from 14 residues. CDR1 is ENHRY and CDR2 is SYGVKD in the germline V gene. The chain's CDR3 is CATTLAGLNNEQFF. The CDR3, as DNA: TGTGCCACCACACTAGCGGGACTTAACAATGAGCAGTTCTTC.

The chain employs TRBV7-2 and TRBJ2-3; D might be TRBD2 (9 bases). CDR1 is SGHTA and CDR2 is FQGNSA in the germline V gene. The CDR3 length is 17 residues. The germline V and J ends were trimmed by 5 bases and 1 base, with 19 bases remaining between them. The CDR3 loop reads CASSLQGASGGTDTQYF. The DNA for the CDR3 is TGTGCCAGCAGCCTCCAGGGGGCTAGCGGGGGCACAGATACGCAGTATTTT. Full variable domain (outside the CDR3, taken from reference TRBV7-2 and TRBJ2-3): GAGVSQSPSNKVTEKGKDVELRCDPISGHTALYWYRQSLGQGLEFLIYFQGNSAPDKSGLPSDRFSAERTGGSVSTLTIQRTQQEDSAVYLCASSLQGASGGTDTQYFGPGTRLTVL.

CDR3 bases: TGCGCCAGCCCCCCTGACAGTTCCGACGAGCAGTACTTC. It specifies CASPPDSSDEQYF. The chain recombines TRBV5-1 with TRBJ2-7; possible D gene TRBD1, 5 bases. Trimming cost V 7 bases and J 5 bases, with 16 bases left between them. The CDR3 runs 13 residues. Germline assignment: CDR1 SGHRS and CDR2 YFSETQ.

With respect to this clonotype: An end of the junction differs from the germline gene, which may be a read error. J is TRBJ1-2 and V is TRBV28; D gene uncertain. This CDR3 comprises 16 residues. Germline V CDR1 and CDR2: MDHEN, SYDVKM. As DNA, the CDR3 is TGTGCCAGCAGCTCGACCGGGATCCAGTTTGACTATTGCTACACCTTC. Translation: CASSSTGIQFDYCYTF.

This clonotype has just a few counts. The rearrangement joins TRBV29-1 to TRBJ1-5; no firm D call. Germline V gene data show CDR1 as SQVTM and CDR2 as ANQGSEA. This CDR3 has 14 amino acids. V lost 4 bases, J lost 3 bases, and 13 bases lay in between. CDR3 nucleotide sequence: TGCAGCGTTGTTGAGGCCGGGCCCAATCAGCCCCAGCATTTT. It translates to CSVVEAGPNQPQHF.

This chain's CDR3 is CASSLGASRTGELFF. CDR3 sequence (DNA): TGTGCCAGCAGCTTGGGGGCCTCGAGAACCGGGGAGCTGTTTTTT. This sequence joins TRBV11-3 and TRBJ2-2; tentative D call: TRBD1 (6 bases). Per the germline V gene, CDR1 is SGHNT and CDR2 is YENEEA. The CDR3 is 15 residues long. The germline V and J ends were trimmed by 3 bases and 5 bases, with 13 bases remaining between them.

The chain is built from TRBV12-3 or TRBV12-4 and TRBJ1-2; tentatively, D is TRBD1 (5 bases). The CDR3 is 14 amino acids. V lost 4 bases and J lost 3, with 12 bases in between. The CDR3, as DNA: TGTGCCAGCAGTTCCGGGGGGGGGTACTATGGCTACACCTTC. Residues: CASSSGGGYYGYTF.

The chain recombines TRBV20-1 with TRBJ1-6, with TRBD1 identical over 9 bases. The V gene end was trimmed by 6 bases and the J gene end by 13 bases; junction bases not matched to a gene: 22. Germline assignment: CDR1 DFQATT and CDR2 SNEGSKA (reference sequence). CDR3 length: 17 amino acids. The chain's CDR3 is CSANKPQGQGSIGPLHF. CDR3 nucleotides: TGCAGTGCCAACAAACCCCAAGGACAGGGGAGTATTGGGCCCCTCCACTTT.

A remark on this clonotype: The CDR3 ends on some other residue instead of the conserved phenylalanine or tryptophan, so this is likely a read error. The J gene is TRBJ2-2, the V gene TRBV7-2; 7 bases fit TRBD2. Trimming took 1 base from V and 6 from J; bases not matched to a gene: 14. The CDR3 loop spans 18 amino acids. The germline V gene encodes CDR1 SGHTA and CDR2 FQGNSA. The CDR3 is CASSLEVIGLGFPGELFL. Written as DNA, the CDR3 is TGTGCCAGCAGCTTAGAGGTGATCGGACTAGGATTTCCCGGGGAGCTGTTTTTG.

The J gene is TRBJ1-6, the V gene TRBV6-1; perhaps TRBD1 as D (6 bases). V gave up 5 bases and J gave up 4 bases, with 15 bases separating them. Germline CDR1 and CDR2: MNHNS and SASEGT. This CDR3 is built from 16 residues. CDR3 protein: CASSLMDSTYNSPLHF. CDR3 nucleotide sequence: TGTGCCAGCAGTCTGATGGACAGCACTTATAATTCACCCCTCCACTTT.

This sequence joins TRBV7-9 and TRBJ2-5; possibly TRBD1 or TRBD2 for D (7 bases each). Germline CDR1 reads SEHNR; CDR2 reads FQNEAQ (reference sequence). The V and J ends lost 3 bases and 5 bases respectively, with 22 bases between them. The CDR3 consists of 17 residues. CDR3 loop: CASSFGGTVSLGETQYF. The CDR3 nucleotides are TGTGCCAGCAGCTTCGGGGGGACAGTTTCTCTCGGGGAGACCCAGTACTTC.

This clonotype was counted once. At one end, the junction sequence differs from germline, possibly due to a read error. The chain combines TRBV5-5 with TRBJ1-5, with D possibly being TRBD1 (6 bases). Germline V gene lookup returns CDR1 SGHKS and CDR2 YYEKEE (reference sequence). The CDR3 totals 14 residues. CDR3 nucleotides: TGTGCCGGCAGCTTGGACAGTGTGTATCAGCCCCAGCATTTT. This sequence encodes CAGSLDSVYQPQHF.

The chain combines TRBV19 with TRBJ1-5; 11 nucleotides align to TRBD1. Germline values: CDR1 LNHDA, CDR2 SQIVND (reference sequence). CDR3 length equals 18 residues. V trimming: 3 bases; J trimming: 2 bases; junction bases outside the gene matches: 9. The CDR3, as DNA: TGTGCCAGTAGTATGTCTGGGACAGGGGGAAGGGGCAATCAGCCCCAGCATTTT. This gives the protein CASSMSGTGGRGNQPQHF.

The chain combines TRBV7-2 with TRBJ2-1; 7 nucleotides match TRBD1. After removal of 2 bases from V and 6 bases from J, the junction contained 7 bases not matched to a gene. This CDR3 contains 15 residues. Germline CDR1 SGHTA, CDR2 FQGNSA. DNA for the CDR3: TGTGCCAGCAGCTTACAAATACAGGGGCGCAATGAGCAGTTCTTC. It is translated as CASSLQIQGRNEQFF.

The chain recombines TRBV23-1 with TRBJ2-7; D not resolved. TRBV23-1 is an ORF, with its function uncertain. The CDR3 runs to 15 residues. V was cut by 4 bases and J by 0 bases, with 13 bases left in between. This CDR3 reads CASSLPFSSSYEQYF. The CDR3 region has the DNA TGCGCCAGCAGTCTCCCGTTTTCAAGCTCCTACGAGCAGTACTTC.